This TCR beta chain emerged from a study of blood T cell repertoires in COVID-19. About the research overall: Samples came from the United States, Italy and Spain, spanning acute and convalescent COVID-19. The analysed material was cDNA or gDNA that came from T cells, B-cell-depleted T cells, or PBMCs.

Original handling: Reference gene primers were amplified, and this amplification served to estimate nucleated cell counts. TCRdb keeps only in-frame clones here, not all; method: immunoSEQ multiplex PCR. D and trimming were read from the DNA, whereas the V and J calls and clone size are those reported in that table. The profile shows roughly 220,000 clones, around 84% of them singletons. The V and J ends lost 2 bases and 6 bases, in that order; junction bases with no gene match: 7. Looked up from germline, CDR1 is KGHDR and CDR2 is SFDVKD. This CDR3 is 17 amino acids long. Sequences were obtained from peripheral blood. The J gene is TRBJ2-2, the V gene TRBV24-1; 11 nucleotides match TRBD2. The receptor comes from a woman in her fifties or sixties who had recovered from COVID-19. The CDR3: CATSDSGLAGRSGELFF. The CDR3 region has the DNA TGTGCCACCAGTGATTCCGGACTAGCGGGTCGTTCCGGGGAGCTGTTTTTT.